This T cell receptor (beta chain) is from a study of blood T cell repertoires in COVID-19. Study-level background: The United States, Italy and Spain were the sources of the acute and convalescent COVID-19 samples. T cells, B-cell-depleted T cells, or PBMCs supplied cDNA or gDNA.

As originally analysed: Reference gene primer amplification in the assay estimated nucleated cell counts. Sequencing used immunoSEQ multiplex PCR; TCRdb keeps in-frame clones, though not all of them. V, J and clone size were drawn from that table, and D and trimming were deduced from the DNA. The sample lists some 120,000 clones, approximately 81% occurring once. CDR3 length: 13 residues. V lost 7 bases, J lost 5 bases, and 7 bases stayed unmatched. The germline CDR1 and CDR2 sequences are SQVTM and ANQGSEA. This sequence originates from a man aged 35-49 years with active or convalescent COVID-19. V gene TRBV29-1 combines with J gene TRBJ2-5; TRBD1 aligns across 10 bases. Sequencing input: peripheral blood. CDR3 bases: TGCAGCGCTCAGACAGGGGGCACGGAGACCCAGTACTTC. This codes for CSAQTGGTETQYF.